These 24 T cell receptor beta chains originate from one sample sequenced in a study of T cell clonality in common variable immunodeficiency. General study results and limits: Fewer deletions and N-nucleotide insertions were reportedly seen in common variable immunodeficiency TCR beta sequences.

These receptors' antigens are unknown. The protocol was immunoSEQ multiplex PCR, while the TCRdb copy is restricted to in-frame clones and leaves out a portion. The sample was found to contain around 30,000 clones, and every one recurs. The sample comprised peripheral blood mononuclear cells. Receptor source: a human donor with common variable immunodeficiency.

This clone was observed many times. The read ends 3 residues shy of where the CDR3 ends; the end is completed using the germline J gene. This chain joins TRBV5-6 and TRBJ1-1; 8 nucleotides agree with TRBD1. The CDR3 length is 14 residues. V lost 4 bases to trimming and J lost 5 bases; unmatched junction nucleotides: 7. CDR1 and CDR2 (germline): SGHDT, YYEEEE. The DNA read from the CDR3 is TGTGCCAGCAGCCGGCGGACAGGGAATACTGAA. Residues: CASSRRTGNTE. The entire CDR3 protein is CASSRRTGNTEAFF.

This clone has a handful of counts. The read terminates 3 residues before the CDR3 end, so the remaining end is supplied by the germline J gene. The chain joins TRBV30 to TRBJ2-2; no clear D. The CDR3 runs to 14 residues. Germline V gene sequence: CDR1 GTSNPN, CDR2 SVGIG (reference sequence). Deletions cut 0 bases from V and 0 bases from J, with 5 bases between. Partial CDR3 DNA: TGTGCCTGGAGTGTATTAGCGAACACCGGGGAG. Its translation: CAWSVLANTGE. The entire CDR3 sequence reads CAWSVLANTGELFF.

This clone has at least ten counts. From the germline J gene comes the end of the CDR3, since the read stops 3 residues before it. The chain combines TRBV30 with TRBJ2-2; D is uncertain. Germline V lookup: CDR1 GTSNPN, CDR2 SVGIG (reference sequence). CDR3 size: 11 residues. V dropped 7 bases and J dropped 7 bases, with 10 bases sitting between them. The sequenced CDR3 bases are TGTGCCTCCCCTCCCGGCGGGGAG. This gives the protein CASPPGGE. The full-length CDR3 reads as CASPPGGELFF.

This clone was seen ten or more times. Read coverage stops 3 residues before the CDR3 terminus; the germline J gene supplies the remainder. This chain links TRBV19 with TRBJ2-1; 9 bases agree with TRBD2. The germline CDR1 and CDR2 sequences are LNHDA and SQIVND (reference sequence). Losses at the gene ends were 6 bases for V and 5 bases for J; bases not matched to a gene: 8. The CDR3 is 15 amino acids. CDR3 sequence reads: CASRWVPSGNNEQFF. The sequenced CDR3 bases are TGTGCCAGTAGGTGGGTGCCTAGCGGGAACAATGAG.

This clone was picked up many times. CDR3 bases read: TGTGCCAGTAGTCCGCAGACCCGACAGGGGACCTACGAG. Protein sequence: CASSPQTRQGTYE. From start to end, the CDR3 is CASSPQTRQGTYEQYF. The rearrangement links TRBV19 to TRBJ2-7; 8 bases map to TRBD1. The CDR3 extends 3 residues past the end of the read, so its final part is completed from the germline J gene. The germline V gene has CDR1 LNHDA and CDR2 SQIVND (reference sequence). The CDR3 covers 16 residues. The trim removed 5 bases at V and 2 bases at J, leaving 11 bases unmatched.

This clone occurred many times. The CDR3 end is not reached by the read, which stops 3 residues before it; the germline J gene fills it in. V gene TRBV4-1 combines with J gene TRBJ1-5; D not certain. The CDR3 contains 16 residues. The ends were cut back, 2 bases at V and 2 bases at J, with 13 bases in the middle. Germline loops: CDR1 MGHRA, CDR2 YSYEKL. CDR3 residues: CASSQLNLVGNQPQHF. The CDR3 DNA, read in part, is TGCGCCAGCAGCCAACTAAACCTAGTTGGCAATCAGCCC.

In the case of this clone: The read is 3 residues too short to cover the CDR3 end, so that end is filled in from the germline J gene. This sequence joins TRBV19 and TRBJ1-5, with D unclear. Germline V gives CDR1 LNHDA, CDR2 SQIVND (reference sequence). Trimming removed 1 base at V and 0 bases at J, with 7 bases between. The CDR3 is 15 residues long. CDR3 DNA (partial): TGTGCCAGTAGTATAGGGGCTTATAGCAATCAGCCC. It yields the protein CASSIGAYSNQP. The CDR3 as a whole reads CASSIGAYSNQPQHF.

This clone was counted at least ten times. Read data end 3 residues before the CDR3 end; the end is taken from the germline J gene. The rearrangement uses TRBV29-1 and TRBJ1-2, with D unresolved. Germline CDR1 and CDR2: SQVTM and ANQGSEA. This CDR3 contains 15 residues. V lost 0 bases, J lost 2 bases, and 13 bases lay in between. The part of the CDR3 DNA that was read is TGCAGCGTTGAAGATCAGGAAAGGTTGAACTATGGC. Translation gives CSVEDQERLNYG. The whole CDR3 reads CSVEDQERLNYGYTF.

This clone showed up many times. Read data end 3 residues before the CDR3 end; the end is taken from the germline J gene. This chain uses TRBV29-1 with TRBJ1-1, with D hard to call. This CDR3 has 15 amino acids. Deletions cut 7 bases from V and 3 bases from J, with 21 bases between. Germline-derived CDR1 and CDR2 are SQVTM and ANQGSEA. CDR3 region: CSAPGTLEGYTEAFF. The part of the CDR3 DNA that was read is TGCAGCGCCCCCGGCACCTTAGAAGGGTACACTGAA.

Many counts were recorded for this clone. The sequence runs out 3 residues before the end of the CDR3; the remainder is reconstructed from the germline J gene. The V gene is TRBV5-1, the J gene TRBJ1-1, with 7 bases aligning to TRBD1. Trimming cost V 5 bases and J 4 bases; bases outside gene matches: 8. Germline CDR1 reads SGHRS; CDR2 reads YFSETQ. There are 14 residues in the CDR3. The CDR3 bases that were read are TGCGCCAGCAGTTTAAAAGGGGGCGGCACTGAA. It encodes CASSLKGGGTE. The CDR3 in full is CASSLKGGGTEAFF.

This clone was seen many times. The CDR3 end lies 3 residues beyond the end of the read and is filled in from the germline J gene. The chain employs TRBV7-2 and TRBJ2-5, with TRBD1 as a possible D gene (5 bases). V dropped 3 bases and J dropped 5 bases, with 10 bases sitting between them. This CDR3 is 13 amino acids long. CDR1 and CDR2 from the germline V gene are SGHTA and FQGNSA. The CDR3 protein is CASSFHKGETQYF. Incomplete CDR3 DNA: TGTGCCAGCAGCTTTCATAAGGGGGAGACC. Full variable domain (missing parts from reference TRBV7-2 and TRBJ2-5): GAGVSQSPSNKVTEKGKDVELRCDPISGHTALYWYRQSLGQGLEFLIYFQGNSAPDKSGLPSDRFSAERTGGSVSTLTIQRTQQEDSAVYLCASSFHKGETQYFGPGTRLLVL.

In its sample, this clone was seen many times. CDR3 sequence: CASKGEATNEKLFF. CDR3 DNA (partial): TGTGCCAGCAAGGGGGAGGCAACTAATGAAAAA. The V and J genes are TRBV2 and TRBJ1-4, with D possibly matching TRBD1 (6 bases). The read comes to an end 3 residues before the CDR3 does, leaving the germline J gene to fill in the end. The CDR3 contains 14 residues. The V gene's germline CDR1 is SNHLY and CDR2 FYNNEI. Trimming left V 7 bases short and J 0 bases short, with 9 bases between.

At least ten counts were recorded for this clone. The CDR3 end lies 3 residues beyond the end of the read and is filled in from the germline J gene. This chain joins TRBV30 and TRBJ1-3; D not resolved. From germline, CDR1 is GTSNPN and CDR2 SVGIG (reference sequence). The V and J ends lost 2 bases and 1 base respectively, with 9 bases between them. CDR3 length equals 14 residues. Partial CDR3 DNA: TGTGCCTGGAGTTCCGGGGTATCTGGAAACACC. Its translation is CAWSSGVSGNT. The complete CDR3 reads CAWSSGVSGNTIYF.

Points on this clone: The read halts 3 residues ahead of the CDR3 end, with the missing end drawn from the germline J gene. The chain uses TRBV19 and TRBJ2-1; TRBD2 aligns across 10 bases. Germline assignment: CDR1 LNHDA and CDR2 SQIVND (reference sequence). The CDR3 runs 14 residues. V gave up 1 base and J gave up 9 bases; unmatched junction bases: 3. CDR3: CASSIGSSGSEQFF. The sequenced CDR3 bases are TGTGCCAGTAGTATAGGGTCTAGCGGGAGTGAG.

CDR3 residues: CSVPNRGHGYTF. The sequenced part of the CDR3 DNA is TGCAGCGTTCCCAACAGGGGGCATGGC. The V call is TRBV29-1, the J call TRBJ1-2; 9 nucleotides agree with TRBD1. Read coverage stops 3 residues before the CDR3 terminus; the germline J gene supplies the remainder. Germline V gene sequence: CDR1 SQVTM, CDR2 ANQGSEA. CDR3 length: 12 amino acids. V gave up 5 bases and J gave up 6 bases; unmatched junction bases: 4. The full variable domain, its missing parts supplied by reference TRBV29-1 and TRBJ1-2, is SAVISQKPSRDICQRGTSLTIQCQVDSQVTMMFWYRQQPGQSLTLIATANQGSEATYESGFVIDKFPISRPNLTFSTLTVSNMSPEDSSIYLCSVPNRGHGYTFGSGTRLTVV.

For this clone: The read falls 3 residues short of the CDR3 end, and the missing part is taken from the germline J gene. The chain carries TRBV20-1 and TRBJ2-7; no firm D call. The V gene lost 0 bases and the J gene lost 6 bases, with 9 bases spanning the gap. Looked up from germline, CDR1 is DFQATT and CDR2 is SNEGSKA (reference sequence). The CDR3 is 12 amino acids. The sequenced part of the CDR3 DNA is TGCAGTGCTAGAGACAGGTGGCTCGAG. Translated: CSARDRWLE. The entire CDR3 protein reads CSARDRWLEQYF.

This clone was seen at least ten times. The read gets to within 3 residues of the CDR3 end, and the germline J gene fills in the rest. The chain combines TRBV12-3 or TRBV12-4 with TRBJ2-3; D remains unclear. CDR3 length: 12 residues. Trimming stripped 8 bases from V and 6 bases from J, with 12 bases between. CDR3 DNA, as far as it was read: TGTGCCAGCGGCTTAGAGGTGGATACG. It is translated as CASGLEVDT. The entire CDR3 sequence reads CASGLEVDTQYF.

As for this clone: Coverage ceases 3 residues before the CDR3 finishes, and the germline J gene fills in the end. The chain uses TRBV19 and TRBJ2-5, with 7 bases lining up with TRBD1. The V gene's germline CDR1 is LNHDA and CDR2 SQIVND (reference sequence). This CDR3 spans 15 amino acids. The V gene end was trimmed by 4 bases and the J gene end by 6 bases; junction bases not matched to a gene: 11. CDR3 region: CASSTLSTGNQTQYF. The CDR3 DNA, read in part, is TGTGCCAGTAGTACCCTCTCGACAGGGAATCAGACC.

This clone was seen many times. The read terminates 3 residues before the CDR3 end, so the remaining end is supplied by the germline J gene. The rearrangement joins TRBV9 to TRBJ2-1, with 13 nucleotides matching TRBD2. Losses at the gene ends were 4 bases for V and 6 bases for J; bases not matched to a gene: 10. CDR1 is SGDLS and CDR2 is YYNGEE in the germline V gene. The CDR3 extends over 17 amino acids. The CDR3 loop reads CASSPRLAGGGTNEQFF. CDR3 DNA, as far as it was read: TGTGCCAGCAGCCCCCGACTAGCGGGAGGCGGGACCAATGAG.

Many counts were recorded for this clone. The CDR3 end falls 3 residues outside the read, so it is completed with the germline J gene. This chain connects TRBV12-5 to TRBJ2-5; D possibly corresponds to TRBD1 (6 bases). This CDR3 is built from 13 residues. Trimming shortened V by 5 bases and J by 2 bases, and 9 bases separated the two germline ends. The V gene's germline CDR1 is LGHNT and CDR2 FRNRAP. CDR3 protein: CASGRDIQETQYF. The sequenced CDR3 bases are TGTGCTAGTGGTCGGGACATTCAAGAGACC.

With respect to this clone: The read ends 3 residues early relative to the CDR3; the germline J gene fills the gap. This rearrangement joins TRBV30 to TRBJ1-1; 7 nucleotides match TRBD1. The CDR3 has 14 residues. Germline V gives CDR1 GTSNPN, CDR2 SVGIG (reference sequence). J was trimmed by 5 bases and V by 6 bases; bases with no gene match: 12. The CDR3 here is CACTLRTGWTEAFF. The DNA read from the CDR3 is TGTGCCTGTACACTACGGACAGGCTGGACTGAA. Looking up the rest from reference TRBV30 and TRBJ1-1 gives the full variable domain: SQTIHQWPATLVQPVGSPLSLECTVEGTSNPNLYWYRQAAGRGLQLLFYSVGIGQISSEVPQNLSASRPQDRQFILSSKKLLLSDSGFYLCACTLRTGWTEAFFGQGTRLTVV.

There are many counts of this clone. The sequenced part of the CDR3 DNA is TGCGCCAGCAGCTTGGGAGGACAGGGGGCAGGATCCCCTGGAAACACC. Amino acids: CASSLGGQGAGSPGNT. The full CDR3 protein reads CASSLGGQGAGSPGNTIYF. This rearrangement joins TRBV5-1 to TRBJ1-3; 11 nucleotides agree with TRBD1. The read falls 3 residues short of the CDR3 end, and the missing part is taken from the germline J gene. With V trimmed by 0 bases and J by 2 bases, 10 bases remained unmatched. The CDR3 runs to 19 residues. CDR1 SGHRS and CDR2 YFSETQ come from the germline V gene.

On this clone itself: Read coverage stops 3 residues before the CDR3 terminus; the germline J gene supplies the remainder. The chain links TRBV2 to TRBJ1-2; D may be TRBD1 (5 bases). CDR1 is SNHLY and CDR2 is FYNNEI in the germline V gene. This CDR3 has 14 residues. V was shortened by 2 bases and J by 7 bases, with 14 bases between the two germline ends. The part of the CDR3 DNA that was read is TGTGCCAGCAGTGAATTTGGGCAGGGTGGTGGC. Translated, it gives CASSEFGQGGG. The CDR3 in its entirety is CASSEFGQGGGYTF.

This clone has ten or more counts. The DNA ends 3 residues before the CDR3 does, and the rest of the CDR3 is filled in from the germline J gene. V usage is TRBV5-4 and J usage is TRBJ1-2, with TRBD1 as a possible D gene (6 bases). CDR1 and CDR2 from the germline V gene are SGHNT and YYREEE (reference sequence). V was shortened by 0 bases and J by 4 bases, with 10 bases between the two germline ends. The CDR3 is 14 residues long. CDR3 region: CASSLGQAFYGYTF. The part of the CDR3 DNA that was read is TGTGCCAGCAGCTTGGGACAGGCGTTCTATGGC. Looking up the rest from reference TRBV5-4 and TRBJ1-2 gives the full variable domain: ETGVTQSPTHLIKTRGQQVTLRCSSQSGHNTVSWYQQALGQGPQFIFQYYREEENGRGNFPPRFSGLQFPNYSSELNVNALELDDSALYLCASSLGQAFYGYTFGSGTRLTVV.